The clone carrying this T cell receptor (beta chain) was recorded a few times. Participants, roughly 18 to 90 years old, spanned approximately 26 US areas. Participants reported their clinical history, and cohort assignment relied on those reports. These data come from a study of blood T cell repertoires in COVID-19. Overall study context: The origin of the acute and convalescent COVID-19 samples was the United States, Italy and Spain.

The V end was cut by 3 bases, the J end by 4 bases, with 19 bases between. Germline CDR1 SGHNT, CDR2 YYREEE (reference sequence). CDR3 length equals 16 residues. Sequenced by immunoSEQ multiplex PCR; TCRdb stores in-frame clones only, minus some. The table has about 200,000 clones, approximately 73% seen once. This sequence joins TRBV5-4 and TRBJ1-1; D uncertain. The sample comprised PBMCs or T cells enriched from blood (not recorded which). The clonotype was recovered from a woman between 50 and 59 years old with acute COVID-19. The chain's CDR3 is CASSSPPMDGGTEAFF. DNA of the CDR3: TGTGCCAGCAGCTCCCCTCCCATGGATGGAGGCACTGAAGCTTTCTTT.